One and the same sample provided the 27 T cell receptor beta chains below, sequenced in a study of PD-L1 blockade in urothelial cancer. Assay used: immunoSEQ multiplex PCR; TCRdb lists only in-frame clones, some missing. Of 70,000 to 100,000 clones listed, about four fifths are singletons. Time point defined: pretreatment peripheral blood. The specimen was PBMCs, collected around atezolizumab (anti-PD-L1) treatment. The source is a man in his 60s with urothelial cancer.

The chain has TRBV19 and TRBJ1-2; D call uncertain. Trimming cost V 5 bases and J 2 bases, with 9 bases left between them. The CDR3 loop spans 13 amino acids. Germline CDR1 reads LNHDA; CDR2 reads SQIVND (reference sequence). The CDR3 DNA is TGTGCCAGTAGTTTTTCGGGGAACTATGGCTACACCTTC. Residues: CASSFSGNYGYTF.

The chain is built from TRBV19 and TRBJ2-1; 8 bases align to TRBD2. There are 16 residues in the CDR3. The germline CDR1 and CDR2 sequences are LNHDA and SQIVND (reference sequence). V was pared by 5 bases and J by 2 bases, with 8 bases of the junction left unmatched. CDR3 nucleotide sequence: TGTGCCAGTAGTTTTGCGGGAGGAGGAACCTACAATGAGCAGTTCTTC. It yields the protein CASSFAGGGTYNEQFF.

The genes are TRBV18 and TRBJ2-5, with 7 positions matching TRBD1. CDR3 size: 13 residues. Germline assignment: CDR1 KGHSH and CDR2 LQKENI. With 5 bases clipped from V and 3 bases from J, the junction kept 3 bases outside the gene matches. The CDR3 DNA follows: TGTGCCAGCTCATACGGACAGGAAGAGACCCAGTACTTC. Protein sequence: CASSYGQEETQYF.

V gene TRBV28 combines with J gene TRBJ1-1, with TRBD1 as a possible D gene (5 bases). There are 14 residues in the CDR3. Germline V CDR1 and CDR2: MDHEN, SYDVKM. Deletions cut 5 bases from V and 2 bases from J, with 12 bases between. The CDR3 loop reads CASSAYRLNTEAFF. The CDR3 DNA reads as TGTGCCAGCAGTGCCTACAGGTTAAACACTGAAGCTTTCTTT.

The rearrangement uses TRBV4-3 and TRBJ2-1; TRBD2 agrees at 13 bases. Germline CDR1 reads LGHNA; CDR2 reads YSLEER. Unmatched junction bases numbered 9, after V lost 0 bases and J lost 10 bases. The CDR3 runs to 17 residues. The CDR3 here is CASSQEFRTSGSDEQFF. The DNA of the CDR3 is TGCGCCAGCAGCCAAGAATTCCGGACTAGCGGGAGTGACGAGCAGTTCTTC.

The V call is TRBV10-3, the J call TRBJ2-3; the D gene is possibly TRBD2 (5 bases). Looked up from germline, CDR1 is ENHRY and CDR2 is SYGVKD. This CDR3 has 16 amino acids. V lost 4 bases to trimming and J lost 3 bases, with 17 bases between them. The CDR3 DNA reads TGTGCCATCAGTGCAGCTAGCCGAATCCTTACAGATACGCAGTATTTT. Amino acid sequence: CAISAASRILTDTQYF.

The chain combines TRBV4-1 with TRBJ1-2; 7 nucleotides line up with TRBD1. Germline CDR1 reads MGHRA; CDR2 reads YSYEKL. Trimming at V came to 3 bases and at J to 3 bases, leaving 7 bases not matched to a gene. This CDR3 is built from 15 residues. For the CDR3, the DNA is TGCGCCAGCAGCCACCCGGACAGGCACTACTATGGCTACACCTTC. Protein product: CASSHPDRHYYGYTF.

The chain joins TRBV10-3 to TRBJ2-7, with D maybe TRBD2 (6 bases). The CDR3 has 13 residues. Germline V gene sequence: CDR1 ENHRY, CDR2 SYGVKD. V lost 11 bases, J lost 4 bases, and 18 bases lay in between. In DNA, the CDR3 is TGTGCCTCCAAGCCGGGGGTGGGATACGAGCAGTACTTC. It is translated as CASKPGVGYEQYF.

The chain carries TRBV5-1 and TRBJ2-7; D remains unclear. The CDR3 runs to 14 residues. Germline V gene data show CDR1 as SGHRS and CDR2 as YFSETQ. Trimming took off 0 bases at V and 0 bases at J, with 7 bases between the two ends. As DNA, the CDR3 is TGCGCCAGCAGCTTGGGCCTATTCTCCTACGAGCAGTACTTC. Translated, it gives CASSLGLFSYEQYF.

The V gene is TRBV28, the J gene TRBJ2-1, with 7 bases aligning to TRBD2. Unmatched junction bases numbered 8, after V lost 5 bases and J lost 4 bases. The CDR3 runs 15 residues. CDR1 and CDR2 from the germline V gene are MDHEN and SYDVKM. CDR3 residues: CASSMGGVPYNEQFF. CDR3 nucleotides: TGTGCCAGCAGTATGGGGGGGGTACCGTACAATGAGCAGTTCTTC.

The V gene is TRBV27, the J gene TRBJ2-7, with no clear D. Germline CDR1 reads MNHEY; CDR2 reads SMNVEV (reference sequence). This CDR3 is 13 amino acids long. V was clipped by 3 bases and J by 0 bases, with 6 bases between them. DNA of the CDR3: TGTGCCAGCAGTTTTCGCGGCTCCTACGAGCAGTACTTC. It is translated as CASSFRGSYEQYF.

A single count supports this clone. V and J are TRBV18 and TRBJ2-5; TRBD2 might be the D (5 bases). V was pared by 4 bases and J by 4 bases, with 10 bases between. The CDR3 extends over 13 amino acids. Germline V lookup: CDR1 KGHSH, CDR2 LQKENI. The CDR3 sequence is CASSHREAETQYF. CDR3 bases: TGTGCCAGCTCACATCGGGAAGCAGAGACCCAGTACTTC.

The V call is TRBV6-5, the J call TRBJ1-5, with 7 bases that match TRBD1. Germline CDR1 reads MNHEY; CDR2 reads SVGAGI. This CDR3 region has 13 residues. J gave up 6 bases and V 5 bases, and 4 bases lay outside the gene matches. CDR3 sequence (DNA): TGTGCCAGCAGTCCCAACAGGGGTCAGCCCCAGCATTTT. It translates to CASSPNRGQPQHF.

For the CDR3, the DNA is TGTGCCAGCAGCTTGGGGCCAGGGGGTCTGAATGAGGAAAAACTGTTTTTT. Translation gives CASSLGPGGLNEEKLFF. V is TRBV5-4 and J is TRBJ1-4; the match to TRBD1 covers 7 bases. The length of the CDR3 is 17 residues. After removal of 0 bases from V and 8 bases from J, the junction contained 13 bases not matched to a gene. CDR1 and CDR2 (germline): SGHNT, YYREEE (reference sequence).

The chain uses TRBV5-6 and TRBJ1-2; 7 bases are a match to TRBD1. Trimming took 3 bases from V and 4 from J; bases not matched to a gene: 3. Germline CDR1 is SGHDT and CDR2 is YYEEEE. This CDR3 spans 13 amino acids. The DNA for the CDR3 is TGTGCCAGCAGCTCAACAGGGGTCTATGGCTACACCTTC. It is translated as CASSSTGVYGYTF.

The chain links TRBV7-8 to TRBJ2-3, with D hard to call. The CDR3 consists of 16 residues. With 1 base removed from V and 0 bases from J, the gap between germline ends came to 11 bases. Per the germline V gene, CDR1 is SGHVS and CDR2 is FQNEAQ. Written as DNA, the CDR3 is TGTGCCAGCAGCTTAGGGGCAATACCTAGCACAGATACGCAGTATTTT. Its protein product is CASSLGAIPSTDTQYF.

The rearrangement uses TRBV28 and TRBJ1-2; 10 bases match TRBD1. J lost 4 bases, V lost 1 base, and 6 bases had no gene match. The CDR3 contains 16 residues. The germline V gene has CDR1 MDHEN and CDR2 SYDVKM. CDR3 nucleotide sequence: TGTGCCAGCAGTTTATCTATCGGACAGGGGGGCTATGGCTACACCTTC. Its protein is CASSLSIGQGGYGYTF.

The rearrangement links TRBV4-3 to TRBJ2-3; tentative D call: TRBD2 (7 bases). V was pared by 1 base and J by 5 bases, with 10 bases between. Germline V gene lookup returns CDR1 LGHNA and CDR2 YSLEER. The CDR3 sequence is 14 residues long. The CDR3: CASSQVGGGDTQYF. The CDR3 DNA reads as TGCGCCAGCAGCCAAGTAGGGGGGGGAGATACGCAGTATTTT.

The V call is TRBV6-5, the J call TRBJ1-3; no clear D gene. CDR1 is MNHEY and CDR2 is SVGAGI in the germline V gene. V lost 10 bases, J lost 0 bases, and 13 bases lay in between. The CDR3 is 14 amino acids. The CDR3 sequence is CATSWRSSGNTIYF. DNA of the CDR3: TGTGCCACCTCTTGGAGGAGCTCTGGAAACACCATATATTTT.

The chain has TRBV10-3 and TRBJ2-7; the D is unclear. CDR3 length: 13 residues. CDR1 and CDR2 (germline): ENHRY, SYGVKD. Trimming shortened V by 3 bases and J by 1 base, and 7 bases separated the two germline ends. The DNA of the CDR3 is TGTGCCATCAGTGAAGGCAGGTCCTACGAGCAGTACTTC. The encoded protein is CAISEGRSYEQYF.

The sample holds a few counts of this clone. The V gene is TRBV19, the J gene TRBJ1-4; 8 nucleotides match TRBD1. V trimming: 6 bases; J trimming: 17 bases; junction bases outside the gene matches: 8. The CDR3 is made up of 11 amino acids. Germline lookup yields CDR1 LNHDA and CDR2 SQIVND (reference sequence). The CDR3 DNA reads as TGTGCCAGTAGCACTGGACAGGGTCTATTTTTT. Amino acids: CASSTGQGLFF.

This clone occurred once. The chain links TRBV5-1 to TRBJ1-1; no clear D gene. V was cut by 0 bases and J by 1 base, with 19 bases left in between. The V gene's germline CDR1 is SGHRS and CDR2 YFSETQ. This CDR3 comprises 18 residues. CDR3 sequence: CASSLEVRSTAGNTEAFF. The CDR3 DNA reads TGCGCCAGCAGCTTGGAGGTTAGGTCCACAGCCGGGAACACTGAAGCTTTCTTT.

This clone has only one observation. The CDR3 is CASSTGLAGDRTDTQYF. CDR3 nucleotide sequence: TGTGCCAGCAGCACGGGACTAGCGGGAGATCGGACAGATACGCAGTATTTT. The chain uses TRBV7-7 and TRBJ2-3, with TRBD2 matching 14 bases. This CDR3 comprises 17 residues. V lost 5 bases to trimming and J lost 3 bases; unmatched junction nucleotides: 7. CDR1 and CDR2 from the germline V gene are SSHAT and FNYEAQ (reference sequence).

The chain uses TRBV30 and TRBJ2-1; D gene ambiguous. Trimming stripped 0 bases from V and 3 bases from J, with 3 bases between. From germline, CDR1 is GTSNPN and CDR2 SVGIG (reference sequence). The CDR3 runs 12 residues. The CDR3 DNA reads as TGTGCCTGGAGTGTACTCTACAATGAGCAGTTCTTC. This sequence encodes CAWSVLYNEQFF.

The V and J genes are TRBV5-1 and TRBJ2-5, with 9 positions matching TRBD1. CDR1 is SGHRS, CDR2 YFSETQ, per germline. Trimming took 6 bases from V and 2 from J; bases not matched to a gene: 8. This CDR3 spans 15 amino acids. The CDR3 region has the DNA TGCGCCAGCATGACACAGGGGGCGGTACAAGAGACCCAGTACTTC. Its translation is CASMTQGAVQETQYF.

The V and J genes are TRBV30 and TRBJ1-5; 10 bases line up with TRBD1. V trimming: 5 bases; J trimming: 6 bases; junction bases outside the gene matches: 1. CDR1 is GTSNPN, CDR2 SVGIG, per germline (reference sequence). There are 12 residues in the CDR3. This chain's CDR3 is CAWGQGGQPQHF. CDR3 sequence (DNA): TGTGCCTGGGGACAGGGGGGTCAGCCCCAGCATTTT. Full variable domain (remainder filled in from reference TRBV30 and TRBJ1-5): SQTIHQWPATLVQPVGSPLSLECTVEGTSNPNLYWYRQAAGRGLQLLFYSVGIGQISSEVPQNLSASRPQDRQFILSSKKLLLSDSGFYLCAWGQGGQPQHFGDGTRLSIL.

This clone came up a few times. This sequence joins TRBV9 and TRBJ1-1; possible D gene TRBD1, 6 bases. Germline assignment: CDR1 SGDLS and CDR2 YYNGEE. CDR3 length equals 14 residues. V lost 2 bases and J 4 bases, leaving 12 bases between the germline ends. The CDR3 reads CASSVTGLGTEAFF. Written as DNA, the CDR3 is TGTGCCAGCAGCGTCACAGGGCTGGGCACTGAAGCTTTCTTT.